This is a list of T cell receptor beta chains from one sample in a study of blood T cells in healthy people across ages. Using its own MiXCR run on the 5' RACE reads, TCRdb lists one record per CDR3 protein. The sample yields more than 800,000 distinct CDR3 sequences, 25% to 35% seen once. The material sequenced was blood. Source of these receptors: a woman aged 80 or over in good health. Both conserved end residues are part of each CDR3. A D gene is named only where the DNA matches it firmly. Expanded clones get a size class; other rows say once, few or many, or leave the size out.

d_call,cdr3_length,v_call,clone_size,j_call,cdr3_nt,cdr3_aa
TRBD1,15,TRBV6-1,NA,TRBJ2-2,TGTGCCAGCAGTGGCCGGACAGGCAACACCGGGGAGCTGTTGTTT,CASSGRTGNTGELLF
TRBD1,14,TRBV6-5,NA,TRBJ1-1,TGTGCCAGCAGTTATAGGCAGGGGGAGACTGAAGCTTTCTTT,CASSYRQGETEAFF
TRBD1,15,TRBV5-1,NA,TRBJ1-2,TGCGCCAGCAGCTTGGTATCAGGGGGAGGTTATGGCTACACCTTC,CASSLVSGGGYGYTF
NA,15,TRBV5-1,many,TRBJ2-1,TGCGCCAGCAGCCAGGCGACGGCATCCTACAATGAGCAGTTCTTC,CASSQATASYNEQFF
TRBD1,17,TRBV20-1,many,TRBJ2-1,TGCAGTGCTAGTTCTACCTTCGGGACAGGGGTTGGCAATGAGCAGTTCTTC,CSASSTFGTGVGNEQFF
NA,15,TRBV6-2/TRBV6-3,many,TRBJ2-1,TGTGCCAGCAGTTACCAGGCGGGGGCAACCAATGAGCAGTTCTTC,CASSYQAGATNEQFF
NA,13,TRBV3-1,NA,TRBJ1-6,TGTGCCAGCAGCCAAGCCACGTGTGAGCCCCTCCACTTT,CASSQATCEPLHF
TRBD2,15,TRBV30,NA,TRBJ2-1,TGTGCCTGGGAGACACTAGCGGCTGCTTACAATGAGCAGTTCTTC,CAWETLAAAYNEQFF
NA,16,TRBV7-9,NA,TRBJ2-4,TGTGCCAGCAGCGCTGTGGAGGGATTAGCCAAAAACATTCAGTACTTC,CASSAVEGLAKNIQYF
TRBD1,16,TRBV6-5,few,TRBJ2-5,TGTGCCAGCAGTTACTGGACAGGGCTAGGGGGAGAGACCCAGTACTTC,CASSYWTGLGGETQYF
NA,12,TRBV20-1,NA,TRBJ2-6,TGCAGGGCAGGGTCTGGGGCCAACGTCCTGACTTTC,CRAGSGANVLTF
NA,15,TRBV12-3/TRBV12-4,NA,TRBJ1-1,TGTGCCAGCAGACAGGCGACCGGGCAGAACACTGAAGCTTTCTTT,CASRQATGQNTEAFF
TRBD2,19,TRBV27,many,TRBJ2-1,TGTGCCAGCAGTGCCCTAGCGGGGGGCCAATCCCGACCGTACAATGAGCAGTTCTTC,CASSALAGGQSRPYNEQFF
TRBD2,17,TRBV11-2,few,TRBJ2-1,TGTGCCAGCAGCGAACGCCTCAGGGGCGGGGGGGCCTGGGAGCAGTTCTTC,CASSERLRGGGAWEQFF
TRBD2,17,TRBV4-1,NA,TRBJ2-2,TGCGCCAGCAGCCAGGGAGGCGGGGGGAACGGCGCCGGGGAGCTGTTTTTT,CASSQGGGGNGAGELFF
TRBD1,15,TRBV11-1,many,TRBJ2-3,TGTGCCAGCAGGGGGGACAGTTTCCGCACAGATACGCAGTATTTT,CASRGDSFRTDTQYF
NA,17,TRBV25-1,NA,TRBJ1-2,TGTGCCAGCAGTGAGGGAGGGGTAAAGGGGCTCTACGATGGCTACACCTTC,CASSEGGVKGLYDGYTF
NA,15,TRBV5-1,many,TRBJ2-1,TGCGCCAGCACTTACCCATTGAGCTCCTACAATGAGCAGTTCTTC,CASTYPLSSYNEQFF
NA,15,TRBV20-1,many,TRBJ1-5,TGCAGTGCAGGGACACCGGGCGTTGCCAATCAGCCCCAGCATTTT,CSAGTPGVANQPQHF
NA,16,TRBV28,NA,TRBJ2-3,TGTGCCAGCAGTCCGCCCTGGGGCCGGGGCACAGATACGCAGTATTTT,CASSPPWGRGTDTQYF
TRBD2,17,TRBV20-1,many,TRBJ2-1,TGCAGTGCTTTGGGACTAGCGGGGGGGAGCTCCTACAATGAGCAGTTCTTC,CSALGLAGGSSYNEQFF